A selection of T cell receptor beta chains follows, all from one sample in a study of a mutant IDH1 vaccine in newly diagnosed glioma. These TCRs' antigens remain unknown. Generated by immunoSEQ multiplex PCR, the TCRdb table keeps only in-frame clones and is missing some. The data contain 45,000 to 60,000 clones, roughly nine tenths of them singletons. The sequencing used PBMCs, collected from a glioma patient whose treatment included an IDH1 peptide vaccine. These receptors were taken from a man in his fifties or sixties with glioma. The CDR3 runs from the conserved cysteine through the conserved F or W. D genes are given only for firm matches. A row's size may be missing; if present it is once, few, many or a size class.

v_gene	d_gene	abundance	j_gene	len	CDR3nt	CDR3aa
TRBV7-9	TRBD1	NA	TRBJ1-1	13	TGTGCCAGCAGCTCAATGGGACAGCCCCAAGCTTTCTTT	CASSSMGQPQAFF
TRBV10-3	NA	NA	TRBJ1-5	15	TGTGCCATCAGTGAGGGCAGAAGCGCCCGTTTGGCCCAGCATTTT	CAISEGRSARLAQHF
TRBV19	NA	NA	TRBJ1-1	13	TGTGCCAGTAGTATCGGGGGGTCCCCTGAAGCTTTCTTT	CASSIGGSPEAFF
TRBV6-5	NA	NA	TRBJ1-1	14	TGTGCCAGTAAAAGGGTGAATGTTAACACTGAAGCTTTCTTT	CASKRVNVNTEAFF
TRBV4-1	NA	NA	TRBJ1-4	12	TGCGCCAGCAGCCAAGTCGAAGAAAAACTGTTTTTT	CASSQVEEKLFF
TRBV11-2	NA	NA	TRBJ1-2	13	TGTGCCAGCAGCTTAAGGCCCGTCGATGGCTACACCTTC	CASSLRPVDGYTF
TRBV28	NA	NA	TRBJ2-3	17	TGTGCCAGCAGTTTAGGACAAGGCGGGGCTTCCACAGATACGCAGTATTTT	CASSLGQGGASTDTQYF
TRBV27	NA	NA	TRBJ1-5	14	TGTGCCAGCAGTTTAGCAAGGGGAGGGCAGCCCCAGCATTTT	CASSLARGGQPQHF
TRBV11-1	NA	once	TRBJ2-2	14	TGTGCCAGCAGCTTAGCGTCGCGGGGCGGGGAGCTGTTTTTT	CASSLASRGGELFF
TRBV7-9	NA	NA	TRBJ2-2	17	TGTGCCAGCAGCTTACACGTCGGACCCACGAACACCGGGGAGCTGTTTTTT	CASSLHVGPTNTGELFF
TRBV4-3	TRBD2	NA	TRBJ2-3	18	TGCGCCAGCAGCCAAGATAGTCTAGCGGGCAAGGATGCAGATACGCAGTATTTT	CASSQDSLAGKDADTQYF
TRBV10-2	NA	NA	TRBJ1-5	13	TGCGCCAGCAGTGAATCCCTAAGTCAGCCCCAGCATTTT	CASSESLSQPQHF
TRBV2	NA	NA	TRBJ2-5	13	TGTGCCAGCAGTGAATACAGGGTAGAGACCCAGTACTTC	CASSEYRVETQYF
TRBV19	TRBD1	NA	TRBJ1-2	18	TGTGCCAGTAGTCCCCACGGCGGCAGGGGGCTTCCCTTCTATGGCTACACCTTC	CASSPHGGRGLPFYGYTF
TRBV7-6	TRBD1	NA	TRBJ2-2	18	TGTGCCAGCAGCCACGGTGGGTCGGGACAGGGGAACACCGGGGAGCTGTTTTTT	CASSHGGSGQGNTGELFF
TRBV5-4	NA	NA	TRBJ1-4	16	TGTGCCAGCAGCGGTCTACCAGGAAGTGTTAATGAAAAACTGTTTTTT	CASSGLPGSVNEKLFF
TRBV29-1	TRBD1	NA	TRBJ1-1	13	TGCAGCGTTCTTCGGGACAGGAACACTGAAGCTTTCTTT	CSVLRDRNTEAFF
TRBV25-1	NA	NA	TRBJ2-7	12	TGTGCCAGCAGTGGACAGTTCTACGAGCAGTACTTC	CASSGQFYEQYF
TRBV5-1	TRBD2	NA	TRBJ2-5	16	TGCGCCAGCAGCGGCACTAGCGGGGTAGGAGGGGAGACCCAGTACTTC	CASSGTSGVGGETQYF
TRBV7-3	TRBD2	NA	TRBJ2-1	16	TGTGCCAGCAGCTTAGTGGGCGGGAGGGCCGGCAATGAGCAGTTCTTC	CASSLVGGRAGNEQFF
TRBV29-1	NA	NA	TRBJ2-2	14	TGCAGCGTTGGGCATGACTTGGGCACCGGGGAGCTGTTTTTT	CSVGHDLGTGELFF
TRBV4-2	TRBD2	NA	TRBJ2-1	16	TGTGCCAGCAGCCAAGGGGGTCTAGCGGGAGTGTTTGAGCAGTTCTTC	CASSQGGLAGVFEQFF
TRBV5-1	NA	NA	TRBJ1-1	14	TGCGCCAGCAGCTCCGGGGACCGAATCACTGAAGCTTTCTTT	CASSSGDRITEAFF
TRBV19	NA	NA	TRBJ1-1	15	TGTGCCAGTACCATAAGGGCCAGTTTGGGCACTGAAGCTTTCTTT	CASTIRASLGTEAFF
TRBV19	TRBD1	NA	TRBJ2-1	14	TGTGCCAGCAGCTTCGGGACAGGGGAGGGTGAGCAGTTCTTC	CASSFGTGEGEQFF
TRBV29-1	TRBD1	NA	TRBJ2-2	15	TGCAGCGTTGAGCTCAGGGGGCGCGACACCGGGGAGCTGTTTTTT	CSVELRGRDTGELFF
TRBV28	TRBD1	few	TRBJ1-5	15	TGTGCCAGCAGACCAACAGGGGGCGGAAATCAGCCCCAGCATTTT	CASRPTGGGNQPQHF